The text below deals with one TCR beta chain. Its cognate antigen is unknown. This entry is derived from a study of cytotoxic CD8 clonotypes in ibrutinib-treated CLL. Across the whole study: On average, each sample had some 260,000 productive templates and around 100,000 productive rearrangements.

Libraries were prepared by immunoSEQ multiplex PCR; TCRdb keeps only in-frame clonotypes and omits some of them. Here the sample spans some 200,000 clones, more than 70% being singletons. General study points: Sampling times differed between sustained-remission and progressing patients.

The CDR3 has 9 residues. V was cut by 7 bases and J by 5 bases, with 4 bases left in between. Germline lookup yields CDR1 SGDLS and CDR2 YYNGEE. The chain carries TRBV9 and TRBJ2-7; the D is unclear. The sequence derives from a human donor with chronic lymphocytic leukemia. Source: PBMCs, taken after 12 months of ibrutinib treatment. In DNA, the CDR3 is TGTGCCAGCGACCACGAGCAGTACTTC. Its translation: CASDHEQYF.